These 2 T cell receptor beta chains originate from one sample sequenced in a study of control samples from healthy donors and cancer patients. Some clones are missing from TCRdb's copy, which holds only in-frame ones; the method was immunoSEQ multiplex PCR. This repertoire shows 85,000 to 100,000 clones, about four fifths found once; its top ten account for more than 1.5%. Sequencing input: blood. These receptors all stem from a man between 60 and 70 years old in good health.

The V call is TRBV5-1, the J call TRBJ2-2; no definite D call. This CDR3 is built from 14 residues. V lost 1 base and J 2 bases, leaving 6 bases between the germline ends. CDR1 and CDR2 (germline): SGHRS, YFSETQ. CDR3 bases: TGCGCCAGCAGCTTGCGTTCCAACACCGGGGAGCTGTTTTTT. It translates to CASSLRSNTGELFF. Drawing the rest from reference TRBV5-1 and TRBJ2-2, the complete variable domain is KAGVTQTPRYLIKTRGQQVTLSCSPISGHRSVSWYQQTPGQGLQFLFEYFSETQRNKGNFPGRFSGRQFSNSRSEMNVSTLELGDSALYLCASSLRSNTGELFFGEGSRLTVL.

In nucleotides, the CDR3 is TGCGCCAGCAGGGACTACACTGAAGCTTTCTTT. Protein product: CASRDYTEAFF. The chain joins TRBV5-1 to TRBJ1-1; D is unresolved. Deletions cut 5 bases from V and 3 bases from J, with 5 bases between. This CDR3 has 11 residues. The germline V gene encodes CDR1 SGHRS and CDR2 YFSETQ.